This T cell receptor beta chain stems from a study of human T cells and chemical hapten exposure. For the library, individual cDNA molecules each received unique molecular identifiers. Per the study methods: The median was about 89,000 TCRs per sample, ranging roughly 20,000 to 690,600. TCRdb ran MiXCR on the 5' RACE reads and lists one entry per CDR3 protein. TCRdb, rather than the study authors, made the V and J calls. Among around 140,000 distinct CDR3 sequences listed, 3.5% to 5% were seen once. Total RNA was isolated from unfractionated whole blood. The origin of this receptor is a female donor in good health.

For the CDR3, the DNA is TGTGCCAGCACCCAGGGTCGTAGGATGTCAGACACTGAAGCTTTCTTT. Its translation: CASTQGRRMSDTEAFF. The chain has TRBV6-2 or TRBV6-3 and TRBJ1-1; TRBD1 might be the D (5 bases). Germline lookup yields CDR1 MNHEY and CDR2 SVGEGT. V was shortened by 7 bases and J by 3 bases, with 21 bases between the two germline ends. The CDR3 runs 16 residues.